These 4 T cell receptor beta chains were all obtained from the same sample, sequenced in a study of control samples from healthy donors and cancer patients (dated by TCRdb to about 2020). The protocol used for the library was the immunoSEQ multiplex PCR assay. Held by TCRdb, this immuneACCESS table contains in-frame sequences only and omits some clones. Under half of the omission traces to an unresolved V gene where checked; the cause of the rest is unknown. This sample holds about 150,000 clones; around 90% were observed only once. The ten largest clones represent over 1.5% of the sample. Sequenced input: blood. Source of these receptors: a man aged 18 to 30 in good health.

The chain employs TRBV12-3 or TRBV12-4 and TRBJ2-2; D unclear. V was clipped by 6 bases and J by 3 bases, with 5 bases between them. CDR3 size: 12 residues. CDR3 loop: CASRYHTGELFF. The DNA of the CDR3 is TGTGCCAGCAGATACCACACCGGGGAGCTGTTTTTT.

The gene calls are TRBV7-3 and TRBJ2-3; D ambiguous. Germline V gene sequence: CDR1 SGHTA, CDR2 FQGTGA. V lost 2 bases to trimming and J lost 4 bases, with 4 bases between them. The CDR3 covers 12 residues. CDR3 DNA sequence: TGTGCCAGCAGCTTATATGCAGATACGCAGTATTTT. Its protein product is CASSLYADTQYF.

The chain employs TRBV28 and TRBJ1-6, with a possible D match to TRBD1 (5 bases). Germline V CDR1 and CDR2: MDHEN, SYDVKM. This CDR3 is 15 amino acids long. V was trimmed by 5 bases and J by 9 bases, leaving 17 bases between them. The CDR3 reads CASSLGPPGPSPLHF. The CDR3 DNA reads TGTGCCAGCAGTCTGGGGCCCCCGGGCCCTTCACCCCTCCACTTT. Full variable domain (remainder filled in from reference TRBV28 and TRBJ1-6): DVKVTQSSRYLVKRTGEKVFLECVQDMDHENMFWYRQDPGLGLRLIYFSYDVKMKEKGDIPEGYSVSREKKERFSLILESASTNQTSMYLCASSLGPPGPSPLHFGNGTRLTVT.

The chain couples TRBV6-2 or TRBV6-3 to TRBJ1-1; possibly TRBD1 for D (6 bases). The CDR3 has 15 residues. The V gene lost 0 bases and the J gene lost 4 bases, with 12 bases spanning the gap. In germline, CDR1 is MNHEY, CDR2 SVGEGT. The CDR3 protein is CASSYSSHRATEAFF. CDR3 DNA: TGTGCCAGCAGTTACTCTTCGCACAGGGCCACTGAAGCTTTCTTT.